This T cell receptor (beta chain) emerged from a study of T-cell memory formation after mild COVID-19. Study conclusions and caveats: Clones that contracted clustered mainly in CM and EM if CD4+ and in EMRA if CD8+. Day 15 to 85 contracting clones showed balanced CD4/CD8; later expanders leaned CD4+. The study detected some responding clones in pre-infection memory, suggesting cross-reactive memory joined.

The sample holds many counts of this clonotype. Its cognate antigen is unknown. 5'RACE, which relied on constant-segment primers, yielded TCR alpha and TCR beta cDNA libraries carrying sample barcodes and UMIs. Each CDR3 protein is one row after TCRdb ran MiXCR on the 5' RACE reads. The sample shows 15,000 or so distinct CDR3 sequences, roughly a fifth of them seen only once. This clonotype was sampled from a man aged 18 to 29 who had mild COVID-19 (a few samples of this study predate the infection). Cell type and time point are not known. Sequenced sample: PBMCs or a T cell subset sorted from them (not recorded which).

CDR3 sequence: CASSPGVWRLSYNEQFF. In DNA form, the CDR3 reads TGTGCCAGCAGTCCGGGGGTCTGGCGGCTTTCCTACAATGAGCAGTTCTTC. J is TRBJ2-1 and V is TRBV6-5, with D possibly matching TRBD2 (6 bases). The germline V and J ends were trimmed by 5 bases and 1 base, with 18 bases remaining between them. This CDR3 has 17 amino acids. Germline CDR1 is MNHEY and CDR2 is SVGAGI.